This T cell receptor (beta chain) was found in a study of blood T cell repertoires in COVID-19. Whole-study context: Researchers got acute and convalescent COVID-19 samples from the United States, Italy and Spain. T cells, B-cell-depleted T cells, or PBMCs provided the cDNA or gDNA that served as material.

Trimming removed 4 bases at V and 3 bases at J, with 9 bases between. CDR1 is SQVTM, CDR2 ANQGSEA, per germline. This CDR3 region has 13 residues. This clone was counted a few times. Original processing notes: Estimated nucleated cell counts came from reference gene primer amplification. The repertoire was sequenced with immunoSEQ multiplex PCR; TCRdb's copy has only in-frame clones and lacks some. The V and J calls and clone size were taken over from that table, and D and trimming were inferred from the DNA. The sample has about 160,000 clones; around 80% are singletons. This receptor was identified in a woman at least 80 years old with acute or convalescent COVID-19. Sequences were obtained from peripheral blood. The chain links TRBV29-1 to TRBJ1-4, with D perhaps TRBD1 (5 bases). In DNA, the CDR3 is TGCAGCGTTGGCAGGGCCCCTAATGAAAAACTGTTTTTT. Translation gives CSVGRAPNEKLFF.